The present TCR beta chain was sequenced within a study of CD8 T cells in ankylosing spondylitis. General study findings and limits: Matched synovial fluid from ankylosing spondylitis patients was reported to be enriched for disease-linked clones. Within ankylosing spondylitis blood, a TCR beta motif made up of roughly eight highly homologous variants appeared to be characteristic.

The CDR3 covers 15 residues. Germline assignment: CDR1 SGHRS and CDR2 YFSETQ. The V gene lost 4 bases and the J gene lost 2 bases, with 13 bases spanning the gap. This clonotype was observed a handful of times. Its specificity is unknown. Making use of molecular barcodes, quantitative 5'-RACE generated TCR beta libraries. TCRdb itself ran the 5' RACE reads through MiXCR, one entry per CDR3 protein. The table shows under 300,000 distinct CDR3 sequences, with roughly 10% occurring only once. The source material was blood, either unsorted or a sorted T cell fraction (not recorded which). The TCR comes from a male donor with ankylosing spondylitis or in good health (not recorded which). The V gene is TRBV5-1, the J gene TRBJ1-5; D is possibly TRBD1 (5 bases). The CDR3 loop is CASSTGHDGNQPQHF. As DNA, the CDR3 is TGCGCCAGCAGCACCGGACACGATGGCAATCAGCCCCAGCATTTT.